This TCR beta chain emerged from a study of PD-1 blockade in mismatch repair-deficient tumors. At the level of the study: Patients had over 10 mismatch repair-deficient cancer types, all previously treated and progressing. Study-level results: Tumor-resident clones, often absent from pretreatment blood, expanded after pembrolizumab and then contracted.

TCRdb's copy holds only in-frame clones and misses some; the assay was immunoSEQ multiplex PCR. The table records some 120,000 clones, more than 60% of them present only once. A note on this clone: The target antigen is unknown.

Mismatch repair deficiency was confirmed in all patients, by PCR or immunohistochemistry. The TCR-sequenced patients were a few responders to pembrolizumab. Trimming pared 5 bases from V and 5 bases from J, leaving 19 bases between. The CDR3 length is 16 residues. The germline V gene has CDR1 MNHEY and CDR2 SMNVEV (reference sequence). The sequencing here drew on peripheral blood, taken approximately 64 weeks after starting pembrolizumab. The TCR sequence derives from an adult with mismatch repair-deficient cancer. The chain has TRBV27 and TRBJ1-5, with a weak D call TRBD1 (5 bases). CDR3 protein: CASSPGTQNRHQPQHF. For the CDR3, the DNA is TGTGCCAGCAGTCCCGGGACGCAAAATAGGCATCAGCCCCAGCATTTT.